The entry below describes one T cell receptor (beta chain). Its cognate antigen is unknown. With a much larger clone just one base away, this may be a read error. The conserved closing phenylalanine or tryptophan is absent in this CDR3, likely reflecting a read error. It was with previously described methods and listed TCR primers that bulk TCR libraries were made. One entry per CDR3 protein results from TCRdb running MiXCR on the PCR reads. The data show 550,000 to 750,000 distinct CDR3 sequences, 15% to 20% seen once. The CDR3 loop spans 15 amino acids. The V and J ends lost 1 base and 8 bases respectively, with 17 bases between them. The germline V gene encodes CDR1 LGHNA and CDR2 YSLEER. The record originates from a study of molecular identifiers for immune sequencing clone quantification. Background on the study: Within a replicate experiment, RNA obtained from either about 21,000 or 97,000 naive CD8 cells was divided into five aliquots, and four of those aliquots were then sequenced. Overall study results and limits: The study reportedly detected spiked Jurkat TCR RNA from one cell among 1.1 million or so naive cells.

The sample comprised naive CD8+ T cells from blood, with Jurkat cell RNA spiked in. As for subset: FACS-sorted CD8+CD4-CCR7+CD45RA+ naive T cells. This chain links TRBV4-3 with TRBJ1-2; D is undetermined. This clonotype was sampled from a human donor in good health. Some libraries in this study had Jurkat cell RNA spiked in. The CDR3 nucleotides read TGCGCCAGCAGCCAAGGGTCAGGATCGCCGCGGGGCTACACCCTC. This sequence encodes CASSQGSGSPRGYTL.